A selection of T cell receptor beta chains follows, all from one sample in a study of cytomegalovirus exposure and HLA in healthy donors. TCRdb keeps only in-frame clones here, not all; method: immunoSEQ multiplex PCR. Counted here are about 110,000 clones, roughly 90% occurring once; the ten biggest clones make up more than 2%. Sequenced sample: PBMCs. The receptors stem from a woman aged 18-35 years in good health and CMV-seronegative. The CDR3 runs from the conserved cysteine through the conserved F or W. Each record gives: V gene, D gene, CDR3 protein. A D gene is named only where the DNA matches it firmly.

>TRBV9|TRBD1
CASSPGQGVGQPQHF
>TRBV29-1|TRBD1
CSVVETGRRKLFF
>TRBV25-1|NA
CASSEVRGGNGYTF
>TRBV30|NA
CAWSVGAVGGRTEAFF
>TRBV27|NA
CASSLEDYNSPLHF
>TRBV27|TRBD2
CASRRSPPGLASTLKYFEQYF
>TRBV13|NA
CASSLSGLFAGPTGELFF
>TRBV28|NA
CASSPTTRGPSEQFF
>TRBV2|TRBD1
CASSEVTGGVYGYTF
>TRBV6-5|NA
CASSQGLNTGELFF
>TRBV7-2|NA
CASSSSAGTRSGELFF
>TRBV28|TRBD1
CASSPPTGKAEAFF
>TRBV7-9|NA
CASSSSGLNEQFF
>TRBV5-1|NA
CASSLSPQGWQETQYF
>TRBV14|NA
CASSQDPRTGYNEQFF
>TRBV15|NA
CATSTNPGESVEKLFF
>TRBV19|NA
CATNRDLGGELFF
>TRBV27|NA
CASSSPVLNTEAFF
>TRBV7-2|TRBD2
CASSLGSGRGDTQYF
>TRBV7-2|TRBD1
CASKPDRDRDTIYF
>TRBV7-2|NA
CASSLGTDTSWYF
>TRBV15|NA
CATSSQGTNEKLFF
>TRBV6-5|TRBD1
CASSPDRGGTEAFF
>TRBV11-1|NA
CASSHEWRSGNTIYF
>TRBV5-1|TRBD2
CASSLVGGGSYEQYF
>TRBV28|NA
CASRERATYEKLFF
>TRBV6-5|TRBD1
CASSFKGARTEAFF
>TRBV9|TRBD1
CASSVGDRDAYGYTF
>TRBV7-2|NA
CASSPYPGVNTEAFF
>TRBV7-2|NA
CASSLIAYEQYF
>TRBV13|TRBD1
CASSFSTGDTYEQYF
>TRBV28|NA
CASSDGGTTFF
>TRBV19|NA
CASSETWGELFF
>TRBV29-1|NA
CSVEGTGGTEAFF
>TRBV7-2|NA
CASSFQGGGETQYF
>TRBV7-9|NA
CASSLAGARKETQYF
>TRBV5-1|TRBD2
CASSLGAGKSYEQYF
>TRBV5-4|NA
CASSSDSGGELFF
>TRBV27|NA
CASSLQAKNIQYF
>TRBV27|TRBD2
CASSRPTSMYEQYF
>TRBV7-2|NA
CASRPRRGVETQYF
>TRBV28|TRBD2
CASSLWTSGVTQETQYF
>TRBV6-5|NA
CASSVYGGQETQYF
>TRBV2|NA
CASSEGRGQQPQHF
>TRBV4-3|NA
CASSQDRGVRLYEQYF
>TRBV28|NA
CASAPRMSNQPQHF
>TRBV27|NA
CASSLSADMNTEAFF
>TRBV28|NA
CASSQSGANVLTF
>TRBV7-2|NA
CASSLGLAEQYF
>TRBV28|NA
CAHNSGTLNTEAFF
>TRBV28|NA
CASSLLTKTQYF
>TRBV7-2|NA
CASSSQIWGQSIYGYTF
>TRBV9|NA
CASSRTDNQPQHF